Included here is one TCR beta chain sequence, with context. No antigen is known for it. The CDR3 extends over 13 amino acids. With 6 bases clipped from V and 4 bases from J, the junction kept 4 bases outside the gene matches. The sample belongs to a study of T cell responses to AZD1222 COVID-19 vaccine. The wider study: Second-dose intervals of approximately 4 or approximately 12 weeks were pooled. Study-wide findings and caveats: Vaccine-associated CD4 TCRs spanned spike, dominant at 160-218 and 743-854. Unmutated variant regions reportedly attract nearly half of all spike-specific TCRs. Repertoires in all cases were sampled only once the peak T cell response had passed.

Profiled with immunoSEQ multiplex PCR; TCRdb holds only in-frame clones, not every one. Altogether some 120,000 clones are present, roughly 84% being singletons, with the ten largest covering roughly 1.1%. The specimen was peripheral blood, collected on day 0 of AZD1222 vaccination. This sequence joins TRBV12-3 or TRBV12-4 and TRBJ1-2, with TRBD1 matching 8 bases. The sequence was collected from an adult in good health. This CDR3 reads CASSWDRSYGYTF. CDR3 DNA: TGTGCCAGCAGCTGGGACAGGTCCTATGGCTACACCTTC.